The present T cell receptor beta chain was sequenced within a study of follicular helper T cells after annual influenza vaccination. Points from the study as a whole: Change in circulating plasmablasts correlated with ICOS+CD38+ cTfh clonality change.

Time point in this sample: 2014-2015 season, 7 days after vaccination. Before and after seasonal inactivated influenza vaccination, adults gave blood for sorting CD4 subsets for sequencing. The method was immunoSEQ multiplex PCR; TCRdb's version includes in-frame clones alone and lacks a portion of them. Found here are 15,000 or so clones, 84% of them singletons; the top ten hold about 1.3%. The germline V gene encodes CDR1 SGHNT and CDR2 YYREEE (reference sequence). The CDR3 consists of 16 residues. V shed 5 bases and J 4 bases; nucleotides not matched to a gene: 13. Of note for this clone: The antigen is not known.

This clonotype was obtained from an adult who received the influenza vaccine. The starting material was CXCR5+ CD38- circulating T follicular helper cells from blood, obtained 7 days after influenza vaccination. The sample's subset: circulating Tfh, non-naive CD4+CXCR5+PD-1+ (ICOS+CD38+ or ICOS-CD38-). This rearrangement joins TRBV5-4 to TRBJ1-1, with 8 bases lining up with TRBD1. CDR3 coding DNA: TGTGCCAGCAGTCACGGGACAGGAATACGGAGCACTGAAGCTTTCTTT. Translation gives CASSHGTGIRSTEAFF.